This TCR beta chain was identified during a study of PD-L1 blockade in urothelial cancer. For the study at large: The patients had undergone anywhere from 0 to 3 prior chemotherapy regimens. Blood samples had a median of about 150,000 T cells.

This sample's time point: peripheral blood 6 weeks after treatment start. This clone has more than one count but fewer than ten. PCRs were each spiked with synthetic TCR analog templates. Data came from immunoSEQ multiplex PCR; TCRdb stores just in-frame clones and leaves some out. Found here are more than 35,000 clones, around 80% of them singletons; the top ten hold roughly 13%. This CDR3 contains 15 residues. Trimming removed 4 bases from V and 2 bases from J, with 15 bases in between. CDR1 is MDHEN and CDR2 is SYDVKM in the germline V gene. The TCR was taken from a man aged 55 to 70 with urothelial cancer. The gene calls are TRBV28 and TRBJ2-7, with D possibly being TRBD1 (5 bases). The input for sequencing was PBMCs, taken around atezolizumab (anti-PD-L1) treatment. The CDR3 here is CASSSRTITPYEQYF. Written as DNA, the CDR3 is TGTGCCAGCAGTTCCCGGACAATAACCCCCTACGAGCAGTACTTC.